The clone carrying this TCR beta chain has only a few counts. Its specificity is not known. This CDR3 is also generated by other DNA sequences in the sample. CD4+ cells of the naive, central memory, regulatory and stem cell-like memory types were sorted via CD45RO/CCR7/CD25/CD127/CD95/CD27. J lost 2 bases, V lost 5 bases, and 3 bases had no gene match. The CDR3 consists of 15 residues. Germline V gene lookup returns CDR1 SGHTA and CDR2 FQGNSA. This specimen belongs to a study of beta chain features in type 1 diabetes. Study-wide results and limits: A greater similarity of naive, central memory and Treg TCRB repertoires was seen among patients than among healthy donors. There were fewer insertions and more deletions at the VDJ junctions of type 1 diabetes patients.

Reverse transcription of all isolated RNA meant that expressed TCRB transcripts were sequenced. Assay used: immunoSEQ multiplex PCR; TCRdb lists only in-frame clones, some missing. The table records roughly 350,000 clones, approximately 9.9% of them present only once. This TCR was recovered from a woman younger than 45 in good health. The sequencing sample was made of naive CD4+ T cells from blood. The chain has TRBV7-2 and TRBJ2-1, with 10 bases identical to TRBD2. The CDR3 bases are TGTGCCAGCAGCCTCCTAGCGGGAGCCTACAATGAGCAGTTCTTC. Its protein product is CASSLLAGAYNEQFF.